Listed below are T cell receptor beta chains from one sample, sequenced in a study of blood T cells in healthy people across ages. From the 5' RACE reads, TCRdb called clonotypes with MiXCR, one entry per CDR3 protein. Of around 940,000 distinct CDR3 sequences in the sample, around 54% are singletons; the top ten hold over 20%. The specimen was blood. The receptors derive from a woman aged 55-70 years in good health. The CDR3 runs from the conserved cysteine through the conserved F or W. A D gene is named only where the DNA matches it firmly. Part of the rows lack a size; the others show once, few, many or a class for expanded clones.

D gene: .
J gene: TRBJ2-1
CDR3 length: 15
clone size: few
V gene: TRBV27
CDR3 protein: CASSLSPDYFNEQFF
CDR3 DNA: TGTGCCAGCAGTTTATCCCCGGACTATTTCAATGAGCAGTTCTTT

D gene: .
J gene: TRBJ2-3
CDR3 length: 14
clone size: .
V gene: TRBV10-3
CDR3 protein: CAIRSGAPTDTQYF
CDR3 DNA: TGTGCCATCAGATCTGGAGCCCCGACGGATACGCAGTATTTT

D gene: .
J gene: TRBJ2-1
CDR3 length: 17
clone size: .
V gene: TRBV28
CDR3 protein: CASSTYPGQYSYNEQFF
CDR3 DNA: TGTGCCAGCAGTACCTACCCGGGACAATATTCCTACAATGAGCAGTTCTTC

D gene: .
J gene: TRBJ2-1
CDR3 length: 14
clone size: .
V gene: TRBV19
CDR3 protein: CASSMGLGVSEQFF
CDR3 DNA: TGTGCCAGTAGTATGGGGCTGGGGGTGAGCGAGCAGTTCTTC

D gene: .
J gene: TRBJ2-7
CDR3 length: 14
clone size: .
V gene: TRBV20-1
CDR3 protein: CSASMGLVTYEQYF
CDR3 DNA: TGCAGTGCTAGTATGGGGTTGGTCACCTACGAGCAGTACTTC

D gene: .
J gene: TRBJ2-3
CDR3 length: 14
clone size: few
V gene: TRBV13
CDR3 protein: CASSEGFGTDTQYF
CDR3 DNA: TGTGCCAGCAGCGAGGGTTTTGGCACAGATACGCAGTATTTT

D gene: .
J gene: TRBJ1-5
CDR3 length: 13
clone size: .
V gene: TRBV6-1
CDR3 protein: CASSETARQPQHF
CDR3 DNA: TGTGCCAGCAGTGAAACAGCCAGGCAGCCCCAGCATTTT

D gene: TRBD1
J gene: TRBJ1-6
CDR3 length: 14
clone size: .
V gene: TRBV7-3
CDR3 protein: CASSVQGGESPLHF
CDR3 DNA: TGTGCCAGCAGCGTCCAGGGGGGGGAATCACCCCTCCACTTT

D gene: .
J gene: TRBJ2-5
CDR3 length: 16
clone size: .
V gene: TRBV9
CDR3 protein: CASSPGDSTARETQYF
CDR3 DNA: TGTGCCAGCAGCCCCGGGGACTCCACCGCGCGGGAGACCCAGTACTTC

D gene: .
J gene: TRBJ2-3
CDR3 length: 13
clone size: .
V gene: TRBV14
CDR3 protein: CASSQLRVDTQYF
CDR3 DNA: TGTGCCAGCAGCCAATTGCGGGTAGATACGCAGTATTTT

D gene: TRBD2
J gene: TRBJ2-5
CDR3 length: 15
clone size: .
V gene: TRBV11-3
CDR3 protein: CASSYGLAGQETQYF
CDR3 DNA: TGTGCCAGCAGCTACGGACTAGCGGGCCAAGAGACCCAGTACTTC

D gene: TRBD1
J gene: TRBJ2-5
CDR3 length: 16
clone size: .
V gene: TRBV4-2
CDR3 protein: CASSQSGQEVQETQYF
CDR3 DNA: TGTGCCAGCAGCCAATCGGGACAGGAGGTCCAAGAGACCCAGTACTTC

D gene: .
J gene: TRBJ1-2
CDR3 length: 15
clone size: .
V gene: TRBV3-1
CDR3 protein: CASSQAGASNYGYTF
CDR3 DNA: TGTGCCAGCAGCCAAGCAGGAGCGTCTAACTATGGCTACACCTTC

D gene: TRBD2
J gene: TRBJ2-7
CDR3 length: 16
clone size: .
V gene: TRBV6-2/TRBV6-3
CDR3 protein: CASSYSSTSGDYEQYF
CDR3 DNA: TGTGCCAGCAGTTACTCGAGCACTAGCGGAGACTACGAGCAGTACTTC

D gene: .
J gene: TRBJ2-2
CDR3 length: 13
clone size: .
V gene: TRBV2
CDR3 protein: CASRSRNTGELFF
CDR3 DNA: TGTGCCAGCAGATCTAGAAACACCGGGGAGCTGTTTTTT

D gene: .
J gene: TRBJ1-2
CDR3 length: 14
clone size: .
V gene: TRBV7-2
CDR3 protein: CASSFNRVNYGYTF
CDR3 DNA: TGTGCCAGCAGCTTCAACAGGGTGAACTATGGCTACACCTTC

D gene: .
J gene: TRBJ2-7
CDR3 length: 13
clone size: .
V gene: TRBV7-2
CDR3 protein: CASSLDRRGEQYF
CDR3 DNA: TGTGCCAGCAGCTTAGATCGACGGGGCGAGCAGTACTTC

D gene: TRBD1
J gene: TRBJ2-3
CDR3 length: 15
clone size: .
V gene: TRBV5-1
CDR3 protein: CASSLERGRGDTQYF
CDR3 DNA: TGCGCCAGCAGCTTGGAGAGGGGGCGCGGAGATACGCAGTATTTT

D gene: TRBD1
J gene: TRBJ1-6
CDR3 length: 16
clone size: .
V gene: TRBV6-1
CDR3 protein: CASSLSFPGTGGSLHF
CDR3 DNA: TGTGCCAGCTCGCTTTCTTTCCCCGGGACAGGGGGATCCCTCCACTTT

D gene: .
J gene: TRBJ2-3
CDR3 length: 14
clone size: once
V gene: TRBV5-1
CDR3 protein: CASSLADKGDTQYF
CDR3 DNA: TGCGCCAGCAGCTTGGCCGATAAAGGTGATACGCAGTATTTT

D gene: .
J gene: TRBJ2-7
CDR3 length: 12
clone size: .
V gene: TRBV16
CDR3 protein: CASSHPDYEQYF
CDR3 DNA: TGTGCCAGCAGCCACCCCGATTACGAGCAGTACTTC

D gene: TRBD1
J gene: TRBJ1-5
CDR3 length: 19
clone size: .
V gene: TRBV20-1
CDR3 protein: CSASIGQGIVGLSNQPQHF
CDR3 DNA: TGCAGTGCTAGTATAGGACAGGGGATCGTTGGGCTTAGCAATCAGCCCCAGCATTTT

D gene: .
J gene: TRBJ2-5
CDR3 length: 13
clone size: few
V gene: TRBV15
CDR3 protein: CATKRSVQETQYF
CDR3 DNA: TGTGCCACCAAACGTAGCGTTCAAGAGACCCAGTACTTC

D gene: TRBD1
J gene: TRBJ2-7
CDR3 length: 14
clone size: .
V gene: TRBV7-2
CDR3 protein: CASSMRQGSYEQYF
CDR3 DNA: TGTGCCAGCAGCATGAGACAGGGGTCCTACGAGCAGTACTTC

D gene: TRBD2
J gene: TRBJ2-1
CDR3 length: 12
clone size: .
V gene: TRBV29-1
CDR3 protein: CSAIAGVGEQFF
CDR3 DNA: TGCAGCGCCATAGCGGGAGTGGGGGAGCAGTTCTTC

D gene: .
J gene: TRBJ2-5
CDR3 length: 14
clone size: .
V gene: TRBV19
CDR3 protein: CASSISRYQETQYF
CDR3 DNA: TGTGCCAGTAGTATCTCCAGGTACCAAGAGACCCAGTACTTC

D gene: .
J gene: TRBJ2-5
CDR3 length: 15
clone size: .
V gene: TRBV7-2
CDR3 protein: CASSLYVGNQETQYF
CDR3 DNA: TGTGCCAGCAGCTTATACGTGGGGAACCAAGAGACCCAGTACTTC

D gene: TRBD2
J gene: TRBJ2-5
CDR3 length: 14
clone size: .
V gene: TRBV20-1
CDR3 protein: CNASGAGGQETQYF
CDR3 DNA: TGCAATGCTAGTGGGGCGGGAGGTCAAGAGACCCAGTACTTC

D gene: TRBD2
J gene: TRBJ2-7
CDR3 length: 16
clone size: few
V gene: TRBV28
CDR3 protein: CASSLAAGVNIYEQYF
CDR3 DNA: TGTGCCAGCAGTTTAGCAGCGGGAGTAAATATCTACGAGCAGTACTTC

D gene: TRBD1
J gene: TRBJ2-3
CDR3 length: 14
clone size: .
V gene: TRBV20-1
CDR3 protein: CSAHRTGGTDTQYF
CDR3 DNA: TGCAGTGCTCATCGGACAGGGGGGACAGATACGCAGTATTTT

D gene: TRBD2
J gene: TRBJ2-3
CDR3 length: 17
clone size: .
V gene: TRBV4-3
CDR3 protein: CASSKDTSGSLPDTQYF
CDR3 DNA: TGCGCCAGCAGCAAAGACACTAGCGGGAGCCTGCCAGATACGCAGTATTTT

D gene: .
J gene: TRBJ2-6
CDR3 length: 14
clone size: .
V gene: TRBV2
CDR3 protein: CASREWAGANVLTF
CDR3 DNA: TGTGCCAGCAGGGAATGGGCAGGGGCCAACGTCCTGACTTTC

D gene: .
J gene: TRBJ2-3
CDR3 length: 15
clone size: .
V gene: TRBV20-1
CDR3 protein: CSANDLASSTDTQYF
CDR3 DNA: TGCAGTGCCAATGATCTGGCCTCTAGCACAGATACGCAGTATTTT

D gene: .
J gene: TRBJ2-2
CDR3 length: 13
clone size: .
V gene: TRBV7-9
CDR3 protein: CAPGDLNTGELFF
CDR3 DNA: TGTGCCCCGGGGGATTTGAACACCGGGGAGCTGTTTTTT

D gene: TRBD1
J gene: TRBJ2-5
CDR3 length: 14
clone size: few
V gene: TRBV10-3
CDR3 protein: CAISEFDRGETQYF
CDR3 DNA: TGTGCCATCAGTGAGTTCGACAGGGGAGAGACCCAGTACTTC

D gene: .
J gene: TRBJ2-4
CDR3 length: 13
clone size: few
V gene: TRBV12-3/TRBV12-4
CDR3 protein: CASSLAGGNIQYF
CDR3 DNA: TGTGCCAGCAGTTTAGCAGGGGGGAACATTCAGTACTTC

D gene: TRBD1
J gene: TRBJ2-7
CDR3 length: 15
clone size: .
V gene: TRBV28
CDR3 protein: CASSGPGQGLYEQYF
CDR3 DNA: TGTGCCAGCAGTGGACCGGGACAGGGGCTATACGAGCAGTACTTC

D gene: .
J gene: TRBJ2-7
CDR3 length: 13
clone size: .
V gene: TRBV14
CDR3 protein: CASSQGLQGQQYF
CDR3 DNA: TGTGCCAGCAGCCAAGGATTACAGGGTCAGCAGTACTTC

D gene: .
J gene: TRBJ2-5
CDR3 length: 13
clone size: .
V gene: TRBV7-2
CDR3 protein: CASSPVTYGTQYF
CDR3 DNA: TGTGCCAGCAGCCCTGTGACTTATGGGACCCAGTACTTC

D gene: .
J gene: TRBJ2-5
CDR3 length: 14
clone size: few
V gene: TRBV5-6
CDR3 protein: CASSRQTERGAQYF
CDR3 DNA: TGTGCCAGCAGCCGACAAACCGAGAGGGGAGCCCAGTACTTC

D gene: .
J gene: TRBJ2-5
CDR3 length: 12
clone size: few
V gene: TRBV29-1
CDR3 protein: CSVPGHQETQYF
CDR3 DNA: TGCAGCGTTCCGGGACACCAAGAGACCCAGTACTTC

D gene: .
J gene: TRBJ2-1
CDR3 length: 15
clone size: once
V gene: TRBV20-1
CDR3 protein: CSARAYEKIHGEQFF
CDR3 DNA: TGCAGTGCTAGGGCCTACGAAAAAATTCACGGTGAGCAGTTCTTC

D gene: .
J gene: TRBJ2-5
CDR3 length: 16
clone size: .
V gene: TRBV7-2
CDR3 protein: CASSLVRRDIGETQYF
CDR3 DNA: TGTGCCAGCAGCTTAGTTAGGCGGGATATTGGAGAGACCCAGTACTTC

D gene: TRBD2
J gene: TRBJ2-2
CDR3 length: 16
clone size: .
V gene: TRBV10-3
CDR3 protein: CATRGASGRDNGELFF
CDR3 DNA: TGTGCCACCCGAGGTGCGAGCGGGAGGGACAACGGGGAGCTGTTTTTT

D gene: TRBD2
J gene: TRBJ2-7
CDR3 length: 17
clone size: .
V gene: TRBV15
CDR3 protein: CATSRYKTSGRLYEQYF
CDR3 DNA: TGTGCCACCAGCAGATACAAAACCAGCGGGAGGCTCTACGAGCAGTACTTC

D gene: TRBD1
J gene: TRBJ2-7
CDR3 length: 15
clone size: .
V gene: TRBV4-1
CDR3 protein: CASSSMTGSSYEQYF
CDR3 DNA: TGCGCCAGCAGCAGTATGACAGGGAGCTCCTACGAGCAGTACTTC

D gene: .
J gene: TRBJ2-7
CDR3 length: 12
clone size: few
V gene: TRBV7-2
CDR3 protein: CASSSDNYEQYF
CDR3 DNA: TGTGCCAGCAGCTCAGACAACTACGAGCAGTACTTC

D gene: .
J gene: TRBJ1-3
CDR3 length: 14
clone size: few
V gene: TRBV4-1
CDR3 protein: CASSQDGGGNTIYF
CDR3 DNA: TGCGCCAGCAGCCAAGACGGAGGCGGAAACACCATATATTTT

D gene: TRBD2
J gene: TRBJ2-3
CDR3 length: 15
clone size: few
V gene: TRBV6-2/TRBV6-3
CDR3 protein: CASSSTSGSSDTQYF
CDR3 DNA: TGTGCCAGCAGCTCTACTAGCGGGAGCTCAGATACGCAGTATTTT

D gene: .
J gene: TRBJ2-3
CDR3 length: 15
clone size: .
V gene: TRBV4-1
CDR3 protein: CASSQDTLRADTQYF
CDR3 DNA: TGCGCCAGCAGCCAAGATACGTTACGGGCAGATACGCAGTATTTT

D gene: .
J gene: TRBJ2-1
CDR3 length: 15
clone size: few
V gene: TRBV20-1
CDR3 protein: CSASAIQPTYNEQFF
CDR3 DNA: TGCAGTGCGAGCGCGATCCAACCGACCTACAATGAGCAGTTCTTC

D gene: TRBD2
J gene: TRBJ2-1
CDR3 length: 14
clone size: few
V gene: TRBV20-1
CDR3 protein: CSASLAGVHNEQFF
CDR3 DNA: TGCAGTGCTAGTCTAGCGGGAGTCCACAATGAGCAGTTCTTC

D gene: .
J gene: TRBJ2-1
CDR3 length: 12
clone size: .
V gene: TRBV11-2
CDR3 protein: CASRGRYNEQFF
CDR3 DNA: TGTGCCAGCAGAGGACGGTACAATGAGCAGTTCTTC

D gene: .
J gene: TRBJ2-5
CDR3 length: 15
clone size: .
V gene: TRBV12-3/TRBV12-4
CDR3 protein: CASSPNPQGGETQYF
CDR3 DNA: TGTGCCAGCAGTCCCAATCCGCAGGGCGGGGAGACCCAGTACTTC